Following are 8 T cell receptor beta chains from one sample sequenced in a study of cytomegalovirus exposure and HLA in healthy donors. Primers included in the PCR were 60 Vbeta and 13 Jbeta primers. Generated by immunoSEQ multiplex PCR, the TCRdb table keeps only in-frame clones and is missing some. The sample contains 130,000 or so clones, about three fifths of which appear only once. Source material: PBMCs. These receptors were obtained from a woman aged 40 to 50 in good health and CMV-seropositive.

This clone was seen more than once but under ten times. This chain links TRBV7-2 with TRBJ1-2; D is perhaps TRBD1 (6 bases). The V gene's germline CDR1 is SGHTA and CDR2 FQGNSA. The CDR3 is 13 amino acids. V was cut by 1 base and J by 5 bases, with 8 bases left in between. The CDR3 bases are TGTGCCAGCAGCTTAGGGCAGGGGTATGGCTACACCTTC. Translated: CASSLGQGYGYTF.

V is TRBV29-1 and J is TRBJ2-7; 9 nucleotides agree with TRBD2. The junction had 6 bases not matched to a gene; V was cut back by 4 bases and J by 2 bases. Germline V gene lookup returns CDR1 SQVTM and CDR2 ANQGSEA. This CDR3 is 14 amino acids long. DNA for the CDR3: TGCAGCGTTGGAGGCGGGGGGGCTCCCTACGAGCAGTACTTC. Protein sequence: CSVGGGGAPYEQYF.

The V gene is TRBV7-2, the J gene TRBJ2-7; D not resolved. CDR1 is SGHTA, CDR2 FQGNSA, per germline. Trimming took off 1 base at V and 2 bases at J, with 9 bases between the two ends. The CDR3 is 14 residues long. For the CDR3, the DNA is TGTGCCAGCAGCTTAGGCCCAGGAACCTACGAGCAGTACTTC. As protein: CASSLGPGTYEQYF.

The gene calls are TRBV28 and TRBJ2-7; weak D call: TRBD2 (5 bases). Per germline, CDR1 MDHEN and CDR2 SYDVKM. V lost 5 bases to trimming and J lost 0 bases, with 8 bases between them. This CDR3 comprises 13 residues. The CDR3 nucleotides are TGTGCCAGCAGTAGCGGAAGCTCCTACGAGCAGTACTTC. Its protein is CASSSGSSYEQYF. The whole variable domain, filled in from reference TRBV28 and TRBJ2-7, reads DVKVTQSSRYLVKRTGEKVFLECVQDMDHENMFWYRQDPGLGLRLIYFSYDVKMKEKGDIPEGYSVSREKKERFSLILESASTNQTSMYLCASSSGSSYEQYFGPGTRLTVT.

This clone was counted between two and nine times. CDR3 protein: CASGPGRHNTEAFF. CDR3 bases: TGTGCCAGCGGCCCCGGCAGGCATAACACTGAAGCTTTCTTT. This chain connects TRBV6-1 to TRBJ1-1; no clear D. Germline V lookup: CDR1 MNHNS, CDR2 SASEGT. V lost 8 bases to trimming and J lost 2 bases, with 15 bases between them. The CDR3 totals 14 residues.

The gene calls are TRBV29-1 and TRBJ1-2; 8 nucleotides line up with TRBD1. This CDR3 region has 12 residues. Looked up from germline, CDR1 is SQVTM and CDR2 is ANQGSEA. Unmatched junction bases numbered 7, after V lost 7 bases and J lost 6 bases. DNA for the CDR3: TGCAGCGCTGCGTCAGGGGGCGATGGCTACACCTTC. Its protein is CSAASGGDGYTF.

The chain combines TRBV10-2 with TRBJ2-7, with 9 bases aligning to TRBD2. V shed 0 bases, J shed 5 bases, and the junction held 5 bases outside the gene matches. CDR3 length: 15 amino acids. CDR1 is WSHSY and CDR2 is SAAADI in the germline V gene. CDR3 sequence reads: CASSESVAGVHEQYF. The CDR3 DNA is TGCGCCAGCAGTGAGTCTGTAGCGGGAGTGCACGAGCAGTACTTC.

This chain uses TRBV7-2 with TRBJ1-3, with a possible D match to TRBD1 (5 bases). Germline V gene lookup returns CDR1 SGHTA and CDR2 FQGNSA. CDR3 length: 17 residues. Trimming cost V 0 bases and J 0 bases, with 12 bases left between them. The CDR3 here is CASSLASTAFSGNTIYF. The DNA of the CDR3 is TGTGCCAGCAGCTTAGCATCGACAGCCTTCTCTGGAAACACCATATATTTT.